The 3 T cell receptor beta chains presented below share a single source sample, sequenced in a study of CD8+ T cells in alopecia areata (dated by TCRdb to the late 2010s). Library prep was done by the immunoSEQ multiplex PCR assay. RNA was extracted from all samples and reverse transcribed into cDNA as template for TCR sequencing. In TCRdb, the immuneACCESS table is reduced to in-frame sequences with V and J assigned. These tables do not hold every clone; where another copy was compared, an unresolved V gene accounts for under half, and the others remain unexplained. This sample gives under 200,000 clones in total; approximately 57% of them show up just once. Approximately 14% of the sample goes to the ten largest clones. The sample's time point label, decoded: about 25 weeks on oral tofacitinib. In light of the paper, this sample's treatment or condition label describes: oral pan-JAK inhibitor, 5-10 mg twice daily.

Sequenced here: CD4+ T cells sorted from blood, sampled at week 24, from a patient treated with tofacitinib. All receptors derive from a human donor with alopecia areata.

The CDR3 bases are TGCAGCGTCTCTCCCGGGGAAGAACTGTTTTTT. Translation gives CSVSPGEELFF. The rearrangement links TRBV29-1 to TRBJ1-4; D remains unclear. Germline lookup yields CDR1 SQVTM and CDR2 ANQGSEA. Trimming shortened V by 6 bases and J by 12 bases, and 14 bases separated the two germline ends. The CDR3 is 11 residues long.

The chain has TRBV29-1 and TRBJ2-2; a weak D match, TRBD1 (5 bases). The CDR3 sequence is 14 residues long. V was shortened by 3 bases and J by 1 base, with 9 bases between the two germline ends. In germline, CDR1 is SQVTM, CDR2 ANQGSEA. CDR3 amino acids: CSVERQGNTGELFF. The CDR3 bases are TGCAGCGTTGAGAGGCAGGGGAACACCGGGGAGCTGTTTTTT.

This rearrangement joins TRBV2 to TRBJ1-2; 11 positions match TRBD1. Germline CDR1 and CDR2: SNHLY and FYNNEI. This CDR3 spans 17 amino acids. The V segment lost 7 bases and the J segment 2 bases; nucleotides outside the gene matches: 12. The CDR3 nucleotides read TGTGCCAGCAACGTCGGGACAGGGGGGAATGTAAACTATGGCTACACCTTC. Encoded protein: CASNVGTGGNVNYGYTF.